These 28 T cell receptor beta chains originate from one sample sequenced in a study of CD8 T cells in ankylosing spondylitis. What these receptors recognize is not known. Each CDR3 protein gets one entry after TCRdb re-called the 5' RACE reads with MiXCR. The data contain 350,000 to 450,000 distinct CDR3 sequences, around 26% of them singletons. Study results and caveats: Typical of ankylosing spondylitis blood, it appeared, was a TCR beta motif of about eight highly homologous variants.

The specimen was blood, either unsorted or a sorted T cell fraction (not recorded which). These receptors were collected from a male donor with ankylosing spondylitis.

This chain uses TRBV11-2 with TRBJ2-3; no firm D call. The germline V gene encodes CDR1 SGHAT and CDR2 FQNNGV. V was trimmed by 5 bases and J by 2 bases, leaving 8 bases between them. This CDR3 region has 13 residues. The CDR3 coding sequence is TGTGCCAGCAGCCGCCAGTACACAGATACGCAGTATTTT. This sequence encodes CASSRQYTDTQYF.

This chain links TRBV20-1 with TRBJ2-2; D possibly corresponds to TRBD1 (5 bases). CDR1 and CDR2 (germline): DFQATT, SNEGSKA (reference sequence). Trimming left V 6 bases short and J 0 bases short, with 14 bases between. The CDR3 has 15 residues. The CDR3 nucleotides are TGCAGTGCCCCCAGGGTTGACGCGAACACCGGGGAGCTGTTTTTT. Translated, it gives CSAPRVDANTGELFF.

For the CDR3, the DNA is TGTGCCAGCAACCCGGGACTAGCGGGAGGGAATGAGCAGTTCTTC. This encodes CASNPGLAGGNEQFF. The V gene is TRBV12-3 or TRBV12-4, the J gene TRBJ2-1; 16 bases fit TRBD2. The V segment lost 7 bases and the J segment 7 bases; nucleotides outside the gene matches: 4. This CDR3 comprises 15 residues.

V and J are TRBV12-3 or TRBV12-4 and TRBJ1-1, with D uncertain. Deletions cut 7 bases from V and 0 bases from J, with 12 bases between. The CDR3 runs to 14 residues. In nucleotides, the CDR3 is TGTGCCAGCACCCCAGACGGCGTGAACACTGAAGCTTTCTTT. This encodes CASTPDGVNTEAFF.

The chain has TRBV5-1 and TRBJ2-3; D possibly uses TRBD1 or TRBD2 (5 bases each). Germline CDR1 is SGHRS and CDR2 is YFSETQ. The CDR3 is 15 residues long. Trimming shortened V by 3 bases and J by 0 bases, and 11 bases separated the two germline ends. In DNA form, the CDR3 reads TGCGCCAGCAGCTACTCTGAGGGGAGCACAGATACGCAGTATTTT. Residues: CASSYSEGSTDTQYF. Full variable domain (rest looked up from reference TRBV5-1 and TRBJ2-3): KAGVTQTPRYLIKTRGQQVTLSCSPISGHRSVSWYQQTPGQGLQFLFEYFSETQRNKGNFPGRFSGRQFSNSRSEMNVSTLELGDSALYLCASSYSEGSTDTQYFGPGTRLTVL.

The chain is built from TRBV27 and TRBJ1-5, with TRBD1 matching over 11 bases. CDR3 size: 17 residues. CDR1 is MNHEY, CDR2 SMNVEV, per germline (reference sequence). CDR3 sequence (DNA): TGTACCACCTTGGGACAGGGGGGCCATATAGGAAATCAGCCCCAGCATTTT. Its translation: CTTLGQGGHIGNQPQHF.

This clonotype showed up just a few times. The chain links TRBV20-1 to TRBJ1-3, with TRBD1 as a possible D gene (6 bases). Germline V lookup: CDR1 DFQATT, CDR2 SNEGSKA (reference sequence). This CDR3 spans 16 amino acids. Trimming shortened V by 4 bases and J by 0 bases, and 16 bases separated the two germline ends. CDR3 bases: TGCAGTGCTATGCGGACAGCGGAGATCTCTGGAAACACCATATATTTT. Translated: CSAMRTAEISGNTIYF.

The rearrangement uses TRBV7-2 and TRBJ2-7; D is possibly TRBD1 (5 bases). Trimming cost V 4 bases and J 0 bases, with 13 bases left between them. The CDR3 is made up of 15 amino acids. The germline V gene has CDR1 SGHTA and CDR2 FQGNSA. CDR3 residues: CASSYRGMSSYEQYF. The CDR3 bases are TGTGCCAGCAGCTATAGGGGTATGAGCTCCTACGAGCAGTACTTC.

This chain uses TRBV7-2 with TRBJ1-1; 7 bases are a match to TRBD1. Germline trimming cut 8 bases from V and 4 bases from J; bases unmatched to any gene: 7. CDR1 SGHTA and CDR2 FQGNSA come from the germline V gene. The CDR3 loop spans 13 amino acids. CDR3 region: CASLGAGGTEAFF. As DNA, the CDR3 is TGTGCCAGCCTCGGGGCAGGGGGCACTGAAGCTTTCTTT.

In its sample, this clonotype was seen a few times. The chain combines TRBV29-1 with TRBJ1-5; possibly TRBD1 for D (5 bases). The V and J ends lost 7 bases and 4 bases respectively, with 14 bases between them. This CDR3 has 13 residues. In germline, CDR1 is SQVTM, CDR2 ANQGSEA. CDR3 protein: CSAGTDGNQPQHF. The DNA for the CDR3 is TGCAGCGCAGGGACCGACGGGAATCAGCCCCAGCATTTT. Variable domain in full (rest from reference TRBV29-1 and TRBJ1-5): SAVISQKPSRDICQRGTSLTIQCQVDSQVTMMFWYRQQPGQSLTLIATANQGSEATYESGFVIDKFPISRPNLTFSTLTVSNMSPEDSSIYLCSAGTDGNQPQHFGDGTRLSIL.

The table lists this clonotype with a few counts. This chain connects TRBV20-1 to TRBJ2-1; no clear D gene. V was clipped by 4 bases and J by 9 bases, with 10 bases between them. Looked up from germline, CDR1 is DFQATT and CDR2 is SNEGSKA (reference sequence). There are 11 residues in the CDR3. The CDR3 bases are TGCAGTGCTAAACCCATCTTTGAGCAGTTCTTC. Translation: CSAKPIFEQFF.

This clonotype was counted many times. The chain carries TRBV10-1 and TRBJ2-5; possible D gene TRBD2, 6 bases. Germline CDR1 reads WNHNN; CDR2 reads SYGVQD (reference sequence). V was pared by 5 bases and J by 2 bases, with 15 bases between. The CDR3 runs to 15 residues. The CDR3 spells CASSPGDGRQETQYF. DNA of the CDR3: TGCGCCAGCAGTCCCGGGGACGGGAGACAAGAGACCCAGTACTTC.

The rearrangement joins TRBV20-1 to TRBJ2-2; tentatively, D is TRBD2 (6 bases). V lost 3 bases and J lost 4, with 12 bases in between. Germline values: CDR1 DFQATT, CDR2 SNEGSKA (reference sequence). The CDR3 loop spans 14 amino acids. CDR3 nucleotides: TGCAGTGCTAGGCCGGGAGAGGGCACCGGGGAGCTGTTTTTT. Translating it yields CSARPGEGTGELFF.

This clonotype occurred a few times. CDR3 region: CASSQGRPGNQPQHF. The CDR3 DNA reads TGTGCCAGCAGCCAGGGGAGGCCAGGGAATCAGCCCCAGCATTTT. The rearrangement joins TRBV3-1 to TRBJ1-5; a possible D gene is TRBD1 (5 bases). Trimming left V 3 bases short and J 4 bases short, with 13 bases between. CDR1 and CDR2 (germline): LGHDT, YNNKEL (reference sequence). The CDR3 totals 15 residues.

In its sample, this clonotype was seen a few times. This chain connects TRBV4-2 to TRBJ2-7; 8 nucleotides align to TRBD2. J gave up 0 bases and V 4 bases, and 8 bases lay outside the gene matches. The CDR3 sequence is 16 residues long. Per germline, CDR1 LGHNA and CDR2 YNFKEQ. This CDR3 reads CASSRDIAGSSYEQYF. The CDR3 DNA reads TGTGCCAGCAGCCGGGACATAGCGGGAAGCTCCTACGAGCAGTACTTC.

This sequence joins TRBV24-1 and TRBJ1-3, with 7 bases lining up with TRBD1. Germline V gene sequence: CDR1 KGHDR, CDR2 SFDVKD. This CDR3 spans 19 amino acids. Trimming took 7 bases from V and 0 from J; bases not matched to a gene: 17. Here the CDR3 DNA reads TGTGCCACCAGGTTTAAGCACCCGGACAGGACTTACTCTGGAAACACCATATATTTT. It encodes CATRFKHPDRTYSGNTIYF.

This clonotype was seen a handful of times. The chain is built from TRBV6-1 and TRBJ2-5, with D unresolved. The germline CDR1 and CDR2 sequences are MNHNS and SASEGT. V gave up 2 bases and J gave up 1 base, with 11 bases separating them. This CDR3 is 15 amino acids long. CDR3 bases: TGTGCCAGCAGTGAAAATGTAGGGCGCCAAGAGACCCAGTACTTC. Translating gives CASSENVGRQETQYF.

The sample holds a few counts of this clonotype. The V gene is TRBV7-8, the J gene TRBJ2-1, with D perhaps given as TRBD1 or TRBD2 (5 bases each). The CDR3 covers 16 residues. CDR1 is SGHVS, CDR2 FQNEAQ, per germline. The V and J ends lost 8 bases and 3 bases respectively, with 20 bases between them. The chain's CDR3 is CASAATGTPGYNEQFF. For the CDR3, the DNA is TGTGCCAGCGCGGCCACCGGGACCCCCGGCTACAATGAGCAGTTCTTC.

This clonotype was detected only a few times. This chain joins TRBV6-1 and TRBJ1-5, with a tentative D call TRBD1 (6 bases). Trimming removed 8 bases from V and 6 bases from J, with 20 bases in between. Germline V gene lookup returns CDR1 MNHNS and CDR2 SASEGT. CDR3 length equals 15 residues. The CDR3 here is CASGSLTGRVQPQHF. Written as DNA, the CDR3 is TGTGCCAGCGGAAGCCTCACAGGGCGGGTTCAGCCCCAGCATTTT.

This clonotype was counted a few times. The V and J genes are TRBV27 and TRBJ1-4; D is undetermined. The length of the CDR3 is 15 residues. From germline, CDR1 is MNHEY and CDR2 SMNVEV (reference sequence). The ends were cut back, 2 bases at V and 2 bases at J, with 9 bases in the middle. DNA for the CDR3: TGTGCCAGCAGTTTAAATGGGAAGACTAATGAAAAACTGTTTTTT. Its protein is CASSLNGKTNEKLFF.

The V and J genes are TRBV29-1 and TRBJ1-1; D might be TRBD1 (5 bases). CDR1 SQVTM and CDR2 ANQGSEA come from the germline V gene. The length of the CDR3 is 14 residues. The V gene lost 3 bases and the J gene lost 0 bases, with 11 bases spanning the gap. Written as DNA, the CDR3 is TGCAGCGTTGACGGGCAGGGCATGAACACTGAAGCTTTCTTT. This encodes CSVDGQGMNTEAFF.

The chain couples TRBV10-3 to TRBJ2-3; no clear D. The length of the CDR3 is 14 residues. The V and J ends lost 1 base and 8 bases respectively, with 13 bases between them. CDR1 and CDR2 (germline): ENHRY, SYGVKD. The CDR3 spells CAISELTASGTQYF. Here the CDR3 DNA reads TGTGCCATCAGTGAGTTAACAGCCTCGGGTACGCAGTATTTT.

CDR3 sequence (DNA): TGTGCCAGCAGTTCCCGGCGGAGGGGGCTCACTAGCGGGAGGAATGAGCAGTTCTTC. Protein: CASSSRRRGLTSGRNEQFF. This chain connects TRBV12-3 or TRBV12-4 to TRBJ2-1, with 12 bases identical to TRBD2. This CDR3 has 19 amino acids. Unmatched junction bases numbered 17, after V lost 4 bases and J lost 7 bases.

This CDR3 reads CSASGTFARDTQYF. The CDR3 DNA sequence: TGCAGTGCTAGCGGGACTTTTGCTCGGGATACGCAGTATTTT. The chain combines TRBV20-1 with TRBJ2-3; tentative D call: TRBD2 (6 bases). This CDR3 has 14 residues. Germline CDR1 is DFQATT and CDR2 is SNEGSKA (reference sequence). Trimming removed 3 bases at V and 6 bases at J, with 16 bases between.

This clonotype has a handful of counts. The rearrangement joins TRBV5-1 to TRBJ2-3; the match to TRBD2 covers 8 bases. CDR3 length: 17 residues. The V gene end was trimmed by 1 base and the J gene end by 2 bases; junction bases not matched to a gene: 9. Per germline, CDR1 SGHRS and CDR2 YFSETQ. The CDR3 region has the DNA TGCGCCAGCAGCTTGAGGGGTAGCGGGACCAACACAGATACGCAGTATTTT. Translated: CASSLRGSGTNTDTQYF.

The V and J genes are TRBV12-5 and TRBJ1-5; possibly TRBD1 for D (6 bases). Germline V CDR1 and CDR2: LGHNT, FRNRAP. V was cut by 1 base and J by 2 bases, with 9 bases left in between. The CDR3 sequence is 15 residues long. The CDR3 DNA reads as TGTGCTAGTGGTTTGGCATCAGGGGGCAATCAGCCCCAGCATTTT. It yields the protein CASGLASGGNQPQHF.

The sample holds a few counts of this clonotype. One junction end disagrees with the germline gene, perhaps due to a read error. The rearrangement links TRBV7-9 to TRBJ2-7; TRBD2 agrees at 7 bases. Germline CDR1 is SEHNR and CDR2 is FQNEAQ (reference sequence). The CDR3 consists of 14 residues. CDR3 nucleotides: TGTGCCAGCAGGTTAGAGCGGGACTCCTACGAGCAGTACTTC. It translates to CASRLERDSYEQYF.

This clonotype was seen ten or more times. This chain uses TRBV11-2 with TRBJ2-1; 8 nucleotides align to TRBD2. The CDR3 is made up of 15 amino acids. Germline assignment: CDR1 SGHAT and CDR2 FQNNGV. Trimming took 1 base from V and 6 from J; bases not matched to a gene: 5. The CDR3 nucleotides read TGTGCCAGCAGCTTAGGCGGGAGGTCTTTCAATGAGCAGTTCTTC. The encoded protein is CASSLGGRSFNEQFF.